Here is one T cell receptor beta chain with its context. Its recognized antigen is unknown. Base qualities are not at hand, and no much larger clone is one base apart. Distinct nucleotide sequences in the sample also encode this CDR3. Using the deep immunoSEQ assay, TCR CDR3 regions were amplified from genomic DNA by multiplex PCR. Extracted genomic DNA from each cell subset was distributed evenly across all wells of several immunoSEQ 96-well plates, and each plate was treated as a replicate. For sorted subsets, each replicate PCR was loaded with 200 ng genomic DNA, equivalent to some 27,000 T cell genomes. Purified libraries were quantified with a Qubit 3.0 fluorometer, sized on a Bioanalyzer 2100, and re-quantified with the KAPA Library Quantification kit. Each immunoSEQ 96-well plate was sequenced on its own single-read 150-cycle Illumina NextSeq 550 flow cell. Per the original workflow: The immunoSEQ output contained only junctional sequences without quality scores, so filtering could not match that applied to full-length reads. To assign V/J genes and CDR3, sequences were annotated using PyIR, a Python wrapper for IgBLAST v1.9, with IMGT germline references. Reads with weak V/J assignments (E-value above 1e-6), missing CDR3, stop codons, out-of-frame junctions, or ambiguous translated residues were removed. V3J clonotypes were defined by identical inferred V gene, J gene, and CDR3 amino acid sequence. The percentage overlap between two repertoires was calculated by dividing the number of shared unique clonotypes by the size of the smaller repertoire. Three approaches were used to assess repertoire richness: RTK rarefaction, the Chao1 estimator, and Recon v2.1 estimates of unobserved clonotypes. For all TCRbeta clonotypes obtained by the gDNA method from a few donors, generation probabilities were computed with OLGA. This immuneACCESS table, as held by TCRdb, lists in-frame sequences with V and J called but not all clones. Of the missing ones, under half trace to an unresolved V gene in checked studies; the others have no known cause. The DNA was the basis for D and trimming; V, J and clone size are from that table. This sample is represented by some 2,000,000 clones; approximately 95% of them were singletons. Clones ranked in the top ten supply 1% to 1.3% of the sample.

CD8 naive samples were CD45RO-negative cells positively selected for CCR7, giving a CD45RA+CCR7+ population that excluded TemRA cells. Donors were healthy HIV-negative adults with no recently reported acute infections or vaccinations. Only Caucasian adults living in Nashville, Tennessee, USA were represented among the donors. Blood was obtained by leukapheresis, after which PBMCs were separated by Ficoll-Histopaque density gradient centrifugation and cryopreserved in liquid nitrogen vapor phase. Purity and quantity of every magnetically sorted T cell population were checked by analytical flow cytometry. Genomic DNA was isolated from every sorted fraction and measured by UV absorbance on a Nanodrop 2000c. The data derive from a study of shared clonotypes between healthy human individuals (dated by TCRdb to about 2020). About the study as a whole: The cohort included three men and a couple of women between 18 and 49 years of age. Per donor, three plates each were used for CD4 naive and CD4 memory, two for CD8 naive, and one for CD8 memory. Blood TCR repertoires of a handful of healthy adults were deeply sequenced to estimate repertoire size and the extent of clonotype sharing between individuals. Different laboratories and diverse techniques were used to prepare libraries and sequence TCR repertoires, to increase sequencing depth and limit assay-specific biases. Between about 0.85 and 8.9 billion PBMCs per donor were obtained by leukapheresis.

The full study reports these points: Because the study included only a small number of donors, the genetic and exposure-history diversity represented was limited. Sampling was limited to blood, and TCR repertoires in tissue likely differ from TCR repertoires in blood. Naive subsets generally had larger estimated clonotype richness than memory subsets did. Rarefaction of sorted-subset datasets indicated incomplete sequencing despite the large sequencing depth. Pairwise subsampling indicated that sequencing depth was expected to affect the degree of clonotype sharing among donors. Across a few donors, roughly 5% of naive CD4, 3% to 3.5% of naive CD8, about 2.3% of memory CD4, and approximately 0.4% of memory CD8 clonotypes were shared. Higher generation probabilities were observed for clonotypes shared by all four sorted-subset donors than for non-shared clonotypes.

CDR1 and CDR2 are read off the germline V gene (reference sequence) as MNHEY and SMNVEV. Its CDR3 holds 13 amino acids, cysteine through phenylalanine. The DNA shown is the 39-base CDR3, in frame from base 1. Here V drops 6 bases and J drops 4 bases, and the junction holds 2 bases not matched to any gene. Material: naive CD8+ T cells sorted from blood. This sample's cell subset or site label indicates: CD45RA+CCR7+. The sequence came from a man between 18 and 29 years old in good health. Recombination connected TRBV27 to TRBJ1-1; 10 bases in between match TRBD1. Here is the DNA: TGTGCCAGCAGGACAGGGGGCCGCACTGAAGCTTTCTTT. Its protein reads: CASRTGGRTEAFF.